This TCR beta chain was documented in a study of monozygotic twins with inflammatory bowel disease. Germline V gene lookup returns CDR1 SGHRS and CDR2 YFSETQ. The CDR3 is made up of 15 amino acids. TCRdb re-called the 5' RACE reads; every CDR3 protein appears as one record, without DNA. This sample's table has about 43,000 distinct CDR3 sequences. Sequencing input: blood. The gene calls are TRBV5-1 and TRBJ1-6; with no DNA, the TCRdb D assignment of TRBD1 cannot be verified. The sequence was collected from a human donor with ulcerative colitis or Crohn's disease, or a healthy co-twin of an affected twin (not recorded which). CDR3: CASSSTSGVQSPLHF.